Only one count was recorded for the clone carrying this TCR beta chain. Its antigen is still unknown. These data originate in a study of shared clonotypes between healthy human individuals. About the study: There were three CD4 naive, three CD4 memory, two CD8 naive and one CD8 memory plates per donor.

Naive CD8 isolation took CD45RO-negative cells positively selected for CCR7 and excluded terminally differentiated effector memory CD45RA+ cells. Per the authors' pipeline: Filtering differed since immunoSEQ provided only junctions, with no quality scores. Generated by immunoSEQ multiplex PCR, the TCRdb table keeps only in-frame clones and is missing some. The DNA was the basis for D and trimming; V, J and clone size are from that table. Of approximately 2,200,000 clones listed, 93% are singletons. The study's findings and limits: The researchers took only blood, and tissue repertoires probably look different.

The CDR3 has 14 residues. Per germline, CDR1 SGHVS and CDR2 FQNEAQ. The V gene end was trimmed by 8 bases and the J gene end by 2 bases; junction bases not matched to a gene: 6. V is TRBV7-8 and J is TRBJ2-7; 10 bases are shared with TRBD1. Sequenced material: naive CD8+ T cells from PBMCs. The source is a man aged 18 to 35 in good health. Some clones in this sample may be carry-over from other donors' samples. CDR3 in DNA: TGTGCCAGCGCTTCCGGGACAGGGGCCTACGAGCAGTACTTC. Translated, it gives CASASGTGAYEQYF.